This T cell receptor beta chain was documented in a study of blood T cell repertoires in COVID-19. The CDR3 consists of 11 residues. The germline V gene encodes CDR1 DFQATT and CDR2 SNEGSKA (reference sequence). The V gene lost 3 bases and the J gene lost 6 bases, with 9 bases spanning the gap. Generated by immunoSEQ multiplex PCR, the TCRdb table keeps only in-frame clones and is missing some. Counted here are fewer than 250,000 clones, around nine tenths occurring once; the ten biggest clones make up over 2.5%. This sequence originates from a man in his 60s with acute or convalescent COVID-19. V and J are TRBV20-1 and TRBJ2-7, with a tentative D call TRBD2 (6 bases). The sequencing sample was made of peripheral blood. CDR3: CSASTGGEQYF. CDR3 in DNA: TGCAGTGCTAGTACCGGGGGCGAGCAGTACTTC.